These 17 T cell receptor beta chains originate from one sample sequenced in a study of regulatory and conventional T cells in RAG deficiency (dated by TCRdb to between 2016 and 2019). The library came from the immunoSEQ multiplex PCR assay. The table was pulled from immuneACCESS by TCRdb, which kept in-frame rearrangements only. Such tables lose some clones; where checked, under half of the loss comes from unresolved V genes, and the rest has no known cause. In all, the sample holds approximately 8,100 clones, and 80% of those were seen once. 30% to 40% of the sample is taken by the ten largest. This sample also belongs to another study, concerning regulatory T cells. The second study also describes: The multiplex PCR relied on 52 forward TRBV primers and 13 reverse TRBJ primers, and amplification bias was corrected through assay-based and computational methods.

Sequenced: CD8+ T cells sorted from blood. The receptors derive from a human donor in good health.

The chain is built from TRBV2 and TRBJ1-2; D unclear. Germline values: CDR1 SNHLY, CDR2 FYNNEI. The CDR3 has 13 residues. V shed 2 bases and J shed 8 bases, with 12 bases lying between them. The CDR3 protein is CASSEPSRSGYTF. CDR3 nucleotide sequence: TGTGCCAGCAGTGAACCAAGTCGATCAGGCTACACCTTC. The complete variable domain, with remaining parts taken from reference TRBV2 and TRBJ1-2, reads EPEVTQTPSHQVTQMGQEVILRCVPISNHLYFYWYRQILGQKVEFLVSFYNNEISEKSEIFDDQFSVERPDGSNFTLKIRSTKLEDSAMYFCASSEPSRSGYTFGSGTRLTVV.

J is TRBJ1-2 and V is TRBV21-1. TRBV21-1 is a pseudogene locus. The CDR3 is 12 residues long. The CDR3 DNA reads as TGTGCCAGCAGCCGGGCGGGGTATGGCTACACCTTC. It yields the protein CASSRAGYGYTF.

The V call is TRBV9, the J call TRBJ2-2; D is possibly TRBD2 (5 bases). Germline V gene sequence: CDR1 SGDLS, CDR2 YYNGEE. CDR3 size: 15 residues. Trimming cost V 3 bases and J 5 bases, with 14 bases left between them. CDR3 DNA: TGTGCCAGCAGCGACGACTCTGGGAGTACCGGGGAGCTGTTTTTT. This translates into CASSDDSGSTGELFF.

The genes are TRBV2 and TRBJ2-1; tentative D call: TRBD2 (7 bases). Germline CDR1 is SNHLY and CDR2 is FYNNEI. CDR3 length equals 12 residues. Trimming took off 9 bases at V and 8 bases at J, with 14 bases between the two ends. This chain's CDR3 is CARRGGGHEQFF. CDR3 coding DNA: TGTGCCAGGCGTGGGGGGGGGCATGAGCAGTTCTTC.

The V gene is TRBV5-1, the J gene TRBJ2-1; 7 nucleotides agree with TRBD2. V lost 1 base and J lost 5; bases outside the gene matches: 12. The CDR3 runs 17 residues. Germline V gene data show CDR1 as SGHRS and CDR2 as YFSETQ. The CDR3 spells CASSLLGLVRTDNEQFF. The CDR3 region has the DNA TGCGCCAGCAGCTTGCTAGGACTAGTTAGAACAGACAATGAGCAGTTCTTC.

This clone was picked up a small number of times. The rearrangement joins TRBV7-9 to TRBJ2-7; 8 bases are a match to TRBD2. The germline CDR1 and CDR2 sequences are SEHNR and FQNEAQ (reference sequence). Trimming cost V 2 bases and J 6 bases; bases outside gene matches: 6. The CDR3 totals 14 residues. The CDR3 DNA follows: TGTGCCAGCAGCTTACATGGCCTAGCGGGCGAGCAGTACTTC. Translating gives CASSLHGLAGEQYF.

This rearrangement joins TRBV7-9 to TRBJ2-3; D is possibly TRBD1 or TRBD2 (5 bases each). V shed 9 bases and J shed 0 bases, with 13 bases lying between them. Germline V lookup: CDR1 SEHNR, CDR2 FQNEAQ (reference sequence). CDR3 length equals 14 residues. This CDR3 is CASTGRYSTDTQYF. CDR3 bases: TGTGCCAGTACGGGACGGTATAGCACAGATACGCAGTATTTT.

This chain uses TRBV6-5 with TRBJ1-1; 7 bases map to TRBD1. After removal of 6 bases from V and 4 bases from J, the junction contained 5 bases not matched to a gene. The CDR3 runs 13 residues. CDR1 MNHEY and CDR2 SVGAGI come from the germline V gene. CDR3 sequence (DNA): TGTGCCAGCAGCCTCAGGGGGACCACTGAAGCTTTCTTT. It encodes CASSLRGTTEAFF.

The chain couples TRBV11-2 to TRBJ2-5, with a weak D call TRBD1 (6 bases). Trimming removed 1 base at V and 2 bases at J, with 17 bases between. Germline CDR1 is SGHAT and CDR2 is FQNNGV. CDR3 length: 17 residues. The CDR3 loop reads CASSLGPGRDNQETQYF. CDR3 nucleotide sequence: TGTGCCAGCAGCTTAGGGCCAGGCAGGGACAATCAAGAGACCCAGTACTTC.

This clone was picked up a small number of times. The chain employs TRBV30 and TRBJ2-3; tentatively, D is TRBD1 or TRBD2 (5 bases each). The V end lost 3 bases, the J end lost 2 bases, and 15 bases lay between the germline ends. The CDR3 runs 15 residues. The germline V gene has CDR1 GTSNPN and CDR2 SVGIG (reference sequence). The CDR3 reads CAWRGPPLDTDTQYF. CDR3 DNA: TGTGCCTGGAGGGGACCCCCCTTGGACACAGATACGCAGTATTTT.

The genes are TRBV15 and TRBJ2-1, with 13 bases lining up with TRBD2. The CDR3 is made up of 15 amino acids. After removal of 0 bases from V and 8 bases from J, the junction contained 1 base not matched to a gene. Germline CDR1 and CDR2: LNHNV and YYDKDF (reference sequence). CDR3 region: CATSRDGTSGDEQFF. The CDR3 DNA reads as TGTGCCACCAGCAGAGATGGGACTAGCGGGGATGAGCAGTTCTTC.

Comments on this clone: Other DNA sequences in this specimen translate into the identical CDR3. The rearrangement joins TRBV25-1 to TRBJ1-1; possible D gene TRBD1, 6 bases. The CDR3 runs 12 residues. Per germline, CDR1 MGHDK and CDR2 SYGVNS. The V end lost 5 bases, the J end lost 5 bases, and 9 bases lay between the germline ends. The CDR3 DNA reads TGTGCCAGCAGTACAGGACAGACTGAAGCTTTCTTT. It yields the protein CASSTGQTEAFF.

The chain joins TRBV2 to TRBJ2-7; 10 positions match TRBD2. J was trimmed by 2 bases and V by 7 bases; bases with no gene match: 5. The length of the CDR3 is 14 residues. Germline CDR1 is SNHLY and CDR2 is FYNNEI. CDR3 sequence reads: CASTGTSGAYEQYF. The CDR3, as DNA: TGTGCCAGCACCGGAACTAGCGGGGCCTACGAGCAGTACTTC.

This chain connects TRBV5-1 to TRBJ1-2; D might be TRBD1 (5 bases). CDR1 and CDR2 (germline): SGHRS, YFSETQ. CDR3 length: 13 residues. Trimming took off 0 bases at V and 7 bases at J, with 10 bases between the two ends. Here the CDR3 reads CASSLEGAGGYTF. In nucleotides, the CDR3 is TGCGCCAGCAGCTTGGAAGGGGCAGGTGGCTACACCTTC.

This clone was recorded once. The chain's CDR3 is CASSEQGNDNQPQHF. The CDR3 DNA follows: TGTGCCAGCAGCGAGCAGGGAAACGACAATCAGCCCCAGCATTTT. This sequence joins TRBV5-4 and TRBJ1-5, with D perhaps TRBD1 (5 bases). V was cut by 4 bases and J by 3 bases, with 14 bases left in between. CDR1 SGHNT and CDR2 YYREEE come from the germline V gene (reference sequence). There are 15 residues in the CDR3. Complete variable domain (other parts from reference TRBV5-4 and TRBJ1-5): ETGVTQSPTHLIKTRGQQVTLRCSSQSGHNTVSWYQQALGQGPQFIFQYYREEENGRGNFPPRFSGLQFPNYSSELNVNALELDDSALYLCASSEQGNDNQPQHFGDGTRLSIL.

V is TRBV4-1 and J is TRBJ2-3; perhaps TRBD1 as D (5 bases). CDR1 is MGHRA, CDR2 YSYEKL, per germline. The CDR3 totals 15 residues. V gave up 1 base and J gave up 2 bases, with 10 bases separating them. In DNA form, the CDR3 reads TGCGCCAGCAGCCAAGGTCTCAGGGTCACAGATACGCAGTATTTT. Translating gives CASSQGLRVTDTQYF.

V and J are TRBV28 and TRBJ2-3; 8 bases map to TRBD2. This CDR3 has 15 residues. V dropped 6 bases and J dropped 2; count of bases not matched to a gene: 7. Germline V CDR1 and CDR2: MDHEN, SYDVKM. Here the CDR3 reads CASSFGTSPTDTQYF. The CDR3 region has the DNA TGTGCCAGCAGCTTCGGGACTAGTCCCACAGATACGCAGTATTTT.